This TCR beta chain comes out of a study of T cells after yellow fever vaccination (dated by TCRdb to about 2019). Some background on the complete study: The SMART-Seq v4 Ultra Low Input RNA kit was used to prepare libraries from fractions with low cell numbers. To follow T-cell clones before and after both primary and booster YFV17D yellow fever vaccination, bulk TCR alpha and beta repertoires underwent longitudinal sequencing. Two healthy male donors, one aged 18 to 30 and one aged 30 to 40 years, were included in the cohort. Blood samples were taken at several timepoints before and after primary and secondary immunization, and bulk PBMC replicates and cell subsets were isolated. General findings and caveats noted by the study authors: Compared with the primary T-cell response, the secondary T-cell response was weaker but faster, peaking on day 5 rather than day 15. After the booster, most of the clones that had expanded following primary vaccination were detected again (almost 98% of CD4 and around 90% of CD8), which suggests that memory was broadly maintained. Because the study included only a couple of donors, the extent to which the findings can be generalized is limited. Because abundant contaminating clonotypes from the bulk population could be contained in FACS-sorted repertoires, computational filtering was required. A small fraction of clonotypes appeared in both the CD4 and CD8 compartments, likely as a result of convergent recombination.

TCR cDNA was synthesized by 5'RACE template switching, through which a universal primer site and unique molecular identifiers were introduced. cDNA synthesis was primed from both the TCR alpha and TCR beta constant segments. Library amplification used two PCR steps, and the second PCR step added sample barcodes and sequencing adapters. Sequencing of libraries was done on Illumina HiSeq 2500 (2x100 bp) or NovaSeq (2x150 bp). Per the original workflow: Reads were demultiplexed and collapsed into UMI consensus sequences with MIGEC, and V(D)J alignment was performed with MiXCR. Vaccine-responding clonotypes were defined with edgeR using replicate PBMC samples, requiring FDR below 0.01 and a log2 fold change above 5 up to day 15. Each bulk clonotype received a CD4 or CD8 identity based on whether the sequenced CD4 or CD8 repertoire contained that clonotype at higher abundance. Using fastp trimming at Q25 and MiXCR clonotype assembly, TCRdb reanalyzed the public sequencing data and kept in-frame beta chains. Identical CDR3 protein sequences are pooled into one entry, listed with their most common genes and DNA. TCRdb, not the original authors, processed these V and J calls. Present in this sample are under 300,000 distinct CDR3 sequences, 6.5% to 8.5% of which were seen just once. The top ten clones comprise approximately 0.84% of the sample.

The label giving this sample's treatment or condition can be read as: live attenuated yellow fever vaccine strain. PBMCs were isolated from peripheral blood using a standard Ficoll-Paque protocol. Dynabeads CD4 and CD8 positive selection kits were used to isolate the CD4 and CD8 T-cell fractions. TriZol was used to extract RNA from bulk PBMCs, from CD4 and CD8 fractions, and from dextramer-positive and dextramer-negative fractions. This clonotype has ten or more counts. Its cognate antigen has yet to be identified. Base qualities are not at hand, and no much larger clone is one base apart. The germline V gene specifies SQVTM as CDR1 and ANQGSEA as CDR2. V lost 4 bases and J lost 6 bases, and the count of bases not matched to a germline gene is 14. Including cysteine and phenylalanine, the CDR3 has 15 amino acids. Only the CDR3 DNA is retained, 45 bases long and in frame from the first base.

This chain joins TRBV29-1 to TRBJ2-7, with 8 middle bases fitting TRBD1. This clonotype was sampled from a man aged 25-45 years who received the YFV17D yellow fever vaccine. This sample comprised CD4+ T cells sorted from PBMCs, obtained 15 days after the yellow fever booster vaccination. The CDR3: CSVAPYLPGGAEQYF. The bases read TGCAGCGTTGCCCCCTATCTCCCAGGGGGCGCCGAGCAGTACTTC.